The next 2 T cell receptor beta chains were all read from a single sample in a study of early T cells in non-severe SARS-CoV-2 infection. TCRdb re-called the 5' RACE reads through MiXCR, storing one row per CDR3 protein. The sample records roughly 120,000 distinct CDR3 sequences, under 15% being singletons. The sample comprised whole blood. The source of these receptors is an adult who was a healthcare worker with PCR-confirmed SARS-CoV-2 infection or an uninfected control (not recorded which).

This chain links TRBV11-2 with TRBJ2-2; 14 bases align to TRBD2. The CDR3 is 19 residues long. The junction had 9 bases not matched to a gene; V was cut back by 5 bases and J by 1 base. Germline CDR1 reads SGHAT; CDR2 reads FQNNGV. For the CDR3, the DNA is TGTGCCAGCAGCGGGATCGGACTAGCGGGGGGACTGAACACCGGGGAGCTGTTTTTT. Protein sequence: CASSGIGLAGGLNTGELFF.

A note on this clonotype: A read error may be the cause here, since a much bigger clone is one base away. The chain joins TRBV5-1 to TRBJ2-1, with 9 positions matching TRBD2. This CDR3 has 14 residues. CDR1 SGHRS and CDR2 YFSETQ come from the germline V gene. The V segment lost 2 bases and the J segment 8 bases; nucleotides outside the gene matches: 5. The CDR3: CASSFGGGADEQFF. CDR3 sequence (DNA): TGCGCCAGCAGCTTCGGCGGGGGGGCCGATGAGCAGTTCTTC.